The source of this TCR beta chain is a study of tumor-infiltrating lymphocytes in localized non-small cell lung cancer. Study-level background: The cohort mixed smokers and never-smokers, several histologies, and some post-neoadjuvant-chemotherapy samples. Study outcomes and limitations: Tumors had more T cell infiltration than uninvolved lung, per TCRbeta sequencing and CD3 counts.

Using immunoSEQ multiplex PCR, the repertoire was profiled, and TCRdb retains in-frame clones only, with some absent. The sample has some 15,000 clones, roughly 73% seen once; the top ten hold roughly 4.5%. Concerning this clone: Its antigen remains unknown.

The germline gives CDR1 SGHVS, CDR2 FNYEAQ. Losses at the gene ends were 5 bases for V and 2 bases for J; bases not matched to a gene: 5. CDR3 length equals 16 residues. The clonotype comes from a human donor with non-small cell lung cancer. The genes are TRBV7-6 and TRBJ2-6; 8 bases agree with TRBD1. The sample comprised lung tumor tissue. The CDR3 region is CASSGDRRTGANVLTF. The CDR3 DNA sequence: TGTGCCAGCAGCGGGGACAGGAGGACTGGGGCCAACGTCCTGACTTTC.